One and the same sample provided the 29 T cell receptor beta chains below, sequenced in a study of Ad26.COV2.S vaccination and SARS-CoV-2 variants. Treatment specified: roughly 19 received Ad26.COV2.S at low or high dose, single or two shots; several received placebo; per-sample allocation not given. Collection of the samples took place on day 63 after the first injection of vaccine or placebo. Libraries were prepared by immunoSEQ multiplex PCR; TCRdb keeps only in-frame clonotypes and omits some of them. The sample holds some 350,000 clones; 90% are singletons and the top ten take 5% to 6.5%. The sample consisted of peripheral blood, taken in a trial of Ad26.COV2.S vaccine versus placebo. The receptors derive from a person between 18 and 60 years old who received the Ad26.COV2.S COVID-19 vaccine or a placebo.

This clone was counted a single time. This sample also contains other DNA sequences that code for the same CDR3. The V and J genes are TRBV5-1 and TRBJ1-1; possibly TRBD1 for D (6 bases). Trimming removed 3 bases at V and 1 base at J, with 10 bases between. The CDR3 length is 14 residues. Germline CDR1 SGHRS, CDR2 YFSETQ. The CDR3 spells CASSSGQPNTEAFF. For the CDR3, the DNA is TGCGCCAGCAGCTCTGGACAGCCGAACACTGAAGCTTTCTTT.

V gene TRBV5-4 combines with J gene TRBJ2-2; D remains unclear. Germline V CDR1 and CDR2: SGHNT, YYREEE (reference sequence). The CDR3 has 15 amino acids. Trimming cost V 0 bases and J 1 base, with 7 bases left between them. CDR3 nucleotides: TGTGCCAGCAGCTTGGCCCAGCTGAACACCGGGGAGCTGTTTTTT. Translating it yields CASSLAQLNTGELFF. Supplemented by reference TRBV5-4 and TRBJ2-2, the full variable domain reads ETGVTQSPTHLIKTRGQQVTLRCSSQSGHNTVSWYQQALGQGPQFIFQYYREEENGRGNFPPRFSGLQFPNYSSELNVNALELDDSALYLCASSLAQLNTGELFFGEGSRLTVL.

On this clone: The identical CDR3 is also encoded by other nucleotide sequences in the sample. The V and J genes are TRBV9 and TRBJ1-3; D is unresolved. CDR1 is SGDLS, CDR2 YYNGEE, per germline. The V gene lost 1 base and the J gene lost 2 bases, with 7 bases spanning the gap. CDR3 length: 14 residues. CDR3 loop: CASSVNRAGNTIYF. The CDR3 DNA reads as TGTGCCAGCAGCGTAAATAGGGCTGGAAACACCATATATTTT.

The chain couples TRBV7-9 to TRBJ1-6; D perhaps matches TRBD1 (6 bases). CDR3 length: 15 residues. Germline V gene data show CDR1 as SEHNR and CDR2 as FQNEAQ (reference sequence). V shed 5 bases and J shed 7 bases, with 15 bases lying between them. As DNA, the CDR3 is TGTGCCAGCAGCGCCCGGGAGGGGGTAAATTCACCCCTCCACTTT. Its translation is CASSAREGVNSPLHF.

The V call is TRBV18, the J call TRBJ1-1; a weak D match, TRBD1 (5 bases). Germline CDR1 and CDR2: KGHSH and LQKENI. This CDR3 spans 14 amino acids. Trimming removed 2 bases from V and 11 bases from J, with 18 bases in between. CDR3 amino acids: CASSPGDLYTAAFF. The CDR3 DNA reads TGTGCCAGCTCACCAGGGGACCTTTATACGGCTGCTTTCTTT.

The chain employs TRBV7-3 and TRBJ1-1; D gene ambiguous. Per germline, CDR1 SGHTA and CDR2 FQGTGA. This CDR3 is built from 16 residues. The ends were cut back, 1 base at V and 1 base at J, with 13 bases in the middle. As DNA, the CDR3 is TGTGCCAGCAGCTTAAGGGGAGGGAAGGGGAACACTGAAGCTTTCTTT. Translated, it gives CASSLRGGKGNTEAFF.

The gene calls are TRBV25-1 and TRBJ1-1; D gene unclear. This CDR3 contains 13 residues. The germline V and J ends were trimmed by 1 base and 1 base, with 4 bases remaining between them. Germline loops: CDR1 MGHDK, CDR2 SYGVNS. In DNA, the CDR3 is TGTGCCAGCAGTGAATGGGAGAACACTGAAGCTTTCTTT. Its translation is CASSEWENTEAFF.

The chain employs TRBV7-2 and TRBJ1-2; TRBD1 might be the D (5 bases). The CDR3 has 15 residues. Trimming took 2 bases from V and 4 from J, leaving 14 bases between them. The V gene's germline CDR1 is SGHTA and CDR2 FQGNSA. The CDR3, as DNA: TGTGCCAGCAGCTTATCCGGCAGGGCGACCTATGGCTACACCTTC. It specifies CASSLSGRATYGYTF.

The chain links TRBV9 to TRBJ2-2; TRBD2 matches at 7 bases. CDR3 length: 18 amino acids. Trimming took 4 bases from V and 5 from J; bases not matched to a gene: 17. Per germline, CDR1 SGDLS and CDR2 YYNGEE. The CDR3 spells CASSPRLAPRGQTGELFF. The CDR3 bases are TGTGCCAGCAGCCCCAGACTAGCTCCCCGGGGTCAAACCGGGGAGCTGTTTTTT.

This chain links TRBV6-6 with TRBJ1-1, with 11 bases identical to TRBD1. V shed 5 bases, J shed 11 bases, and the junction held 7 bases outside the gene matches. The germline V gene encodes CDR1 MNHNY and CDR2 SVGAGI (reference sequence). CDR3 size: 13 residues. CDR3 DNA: TGTGCCAGCAGTCCCAATGGACAGGGGGCGGCTTTCTTT. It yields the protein CASSPNGQGAAFF.

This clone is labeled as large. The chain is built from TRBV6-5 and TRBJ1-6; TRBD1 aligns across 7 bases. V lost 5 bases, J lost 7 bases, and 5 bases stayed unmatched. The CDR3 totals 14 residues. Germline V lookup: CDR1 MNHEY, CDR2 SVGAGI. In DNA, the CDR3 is TGTGCCAGCAGTCTGGGACAGAAGAATTCACCCCTCCACTTT. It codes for CASSLGQKNSPLHF.

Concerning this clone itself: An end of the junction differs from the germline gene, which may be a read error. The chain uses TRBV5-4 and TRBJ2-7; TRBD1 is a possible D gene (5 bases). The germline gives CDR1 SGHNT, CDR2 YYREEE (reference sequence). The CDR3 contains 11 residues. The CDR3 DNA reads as TGTGCCAGCAGCTTTTACACACAGGTTCTCTTC. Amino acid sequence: CASSFYTQVLF. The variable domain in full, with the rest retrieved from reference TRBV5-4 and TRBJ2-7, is ETGVTQSPTHLIKTRGQQVTLRCSSQSGHNTVSWYQQALGQGPQFIFQYYREEENGRGNFPPRFSGLQFPNYSSELNVNALELDDSALYLCASSFYTQVLFGPGTRLTVT.

The CDR3 is CASSYRQGGAAEAFF. The CDR3 coding sequence is TGTGCCAGCAGTTACAGGCAGGGCGGTGCGGCTGAAGCTTTCTTT. This rearrangement joins TRBV6-5 to TRBJ1-1; possible D gene TRBD1, 5 bases. The germline V gene encodes CDR1 MNHEY and CDR2 SVGAGI. V was trimmed by 2 bases and J by 6 bases, leaving 16 bases between them. CDR3 length equals 15 residues.

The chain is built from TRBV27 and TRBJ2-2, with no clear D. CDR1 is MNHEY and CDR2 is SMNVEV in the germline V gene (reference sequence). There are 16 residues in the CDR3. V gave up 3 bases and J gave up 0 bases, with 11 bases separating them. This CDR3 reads CASSFLGSANTGELFF. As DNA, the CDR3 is TGTGCCAGCAGTTTTTTGGGCAGTGCGAACACCGGGGAGCTGTTTTTT.

CDR3 amino acids: CASGRGAGELFF. CDR3 DNA sequence: TGTGCCAGCGGACGAGGGGCCGGGGAGCTGTTTTTT. The gene calls are TRBV11-3 and TRBJ2-2; D tentatively fits TRBD1 or TRBD2 (5 bases each). This CDR3 is built from 12 residues. The germline V and J ends were trimmed by 8 bases and 6 bases, with 10 bases remaining between them. The germline gives CDR1 SGHNT, CDR2 YENEEA.

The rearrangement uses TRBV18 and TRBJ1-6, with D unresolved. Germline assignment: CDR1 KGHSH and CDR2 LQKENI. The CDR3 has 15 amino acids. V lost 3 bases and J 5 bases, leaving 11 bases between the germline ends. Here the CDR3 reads CASSPDGSHNSPLHF. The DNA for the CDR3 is TGTGCCAGCTCACCGGACGGCAGTCATAATTCACCCCTCCACTTT.

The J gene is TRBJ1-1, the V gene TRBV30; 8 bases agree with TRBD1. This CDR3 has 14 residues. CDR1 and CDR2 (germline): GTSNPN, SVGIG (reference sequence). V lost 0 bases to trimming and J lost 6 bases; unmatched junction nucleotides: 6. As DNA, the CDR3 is TGTGCCTGGAGTGTACGACAGGGGATCTCTGAAGCTTTCTTT. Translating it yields CAWSVRQGISEAFF.

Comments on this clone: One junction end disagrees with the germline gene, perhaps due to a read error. DNA for the CDR3: TGTGCCAGCAGGTTAGTTGGCGGGAGCACAGATACGCAGTATTTT. It yields the protein CASRLVGGSTDTQYF. The chain combines TRBV11-2 with TRBJ2-3, with D perhaps matching TRBD2 (5 bases). The CDR3 contains 15 residues. In germline, CDR1 is SGHAT, CDR2 FQNNGV.

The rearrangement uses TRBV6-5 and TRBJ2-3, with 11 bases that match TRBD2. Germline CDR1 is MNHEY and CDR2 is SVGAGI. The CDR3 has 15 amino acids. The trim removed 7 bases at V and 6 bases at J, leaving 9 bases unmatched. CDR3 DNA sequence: TGTGCCAGCACCGAACTACTAGCGGGGGCGGATACGCAGTATTTT. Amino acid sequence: CASTELLAGADTQYF.

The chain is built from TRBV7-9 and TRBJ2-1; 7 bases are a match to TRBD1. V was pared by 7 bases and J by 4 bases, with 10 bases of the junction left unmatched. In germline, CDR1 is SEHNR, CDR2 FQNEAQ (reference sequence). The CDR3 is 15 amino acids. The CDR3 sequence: CASNQGQSFYNEQFF. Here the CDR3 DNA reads TGTGCCAGCAACCAGGGACAGTCCTTTTACAATGAGCAGTTCTTC.

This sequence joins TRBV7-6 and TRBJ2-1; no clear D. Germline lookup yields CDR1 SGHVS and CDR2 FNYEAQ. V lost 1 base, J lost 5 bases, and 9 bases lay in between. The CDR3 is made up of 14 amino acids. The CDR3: CASSLVGSDNEQFF. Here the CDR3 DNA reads TGTGCCAGCAGCTTAGTAGGGTCTGACAATGAGCAGTTCTTC.

In DNA form, the CDR3 reads TGTGCCAGTCCTTCCTACAATGAGCAGTTCTTC. It encodes CASPSYNEQFF. The chain employs TRBV19 and TRBJ2-1, with D uncertain. CDR3 size: 11 residues. V was shortened by 8 bases and J by 1 base, with 3 bases between the two germline ends. The germline gives CDR1 LNHDA, CDR2 SQIVND (reference sequence).

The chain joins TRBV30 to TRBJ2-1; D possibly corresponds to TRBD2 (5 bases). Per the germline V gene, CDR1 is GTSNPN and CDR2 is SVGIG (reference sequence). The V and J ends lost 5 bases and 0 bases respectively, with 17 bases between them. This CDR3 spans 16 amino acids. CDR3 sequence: CAWAPRTSSSYNEQFF. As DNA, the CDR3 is TGTGCCTGGGCCCCCAGGACTTCTAGCTCCTACAATGAGCAGTTCTTC.

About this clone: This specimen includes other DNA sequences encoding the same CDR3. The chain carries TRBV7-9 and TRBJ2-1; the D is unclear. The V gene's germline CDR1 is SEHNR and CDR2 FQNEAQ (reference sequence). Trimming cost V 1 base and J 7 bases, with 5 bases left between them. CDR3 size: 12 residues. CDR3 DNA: TGTGCCAGCAGCTTAGTGGGGAATGAGCAGTTCTTC. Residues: CASSLVGNEQFF.

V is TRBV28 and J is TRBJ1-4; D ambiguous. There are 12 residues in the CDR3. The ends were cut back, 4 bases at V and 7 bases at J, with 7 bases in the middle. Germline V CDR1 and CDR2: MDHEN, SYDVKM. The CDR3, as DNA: TGTGCCAGCAGTTCGGAGACTGAAAAACTGTTTTTT. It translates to CASSSETEKLFF.

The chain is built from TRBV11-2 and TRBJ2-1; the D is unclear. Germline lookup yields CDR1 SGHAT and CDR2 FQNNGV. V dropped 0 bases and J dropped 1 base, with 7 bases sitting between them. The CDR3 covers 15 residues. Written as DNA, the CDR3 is TGTGCCAGCAGCTTAGATCGTCCGTCCTACAATGAGCAGTTCTTC. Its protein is CASSLDRPSYNEQFF.

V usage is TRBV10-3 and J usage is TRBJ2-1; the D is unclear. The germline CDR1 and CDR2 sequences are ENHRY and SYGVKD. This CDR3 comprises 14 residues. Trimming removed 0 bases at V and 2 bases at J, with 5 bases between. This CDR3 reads CAISESRPYNEQFF. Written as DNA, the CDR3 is TGTGCCATCAGTGAGTCCAGGCCCTACAATGAGCAGTTCTTC.

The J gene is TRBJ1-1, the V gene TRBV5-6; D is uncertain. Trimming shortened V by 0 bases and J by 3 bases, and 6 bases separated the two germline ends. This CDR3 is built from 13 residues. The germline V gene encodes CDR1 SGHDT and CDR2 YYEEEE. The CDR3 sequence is CASSLGLHTEAFF. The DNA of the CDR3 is TGTGCCAGCAGCTTGGGACTGCACACTGAAGCTTTCTTT.

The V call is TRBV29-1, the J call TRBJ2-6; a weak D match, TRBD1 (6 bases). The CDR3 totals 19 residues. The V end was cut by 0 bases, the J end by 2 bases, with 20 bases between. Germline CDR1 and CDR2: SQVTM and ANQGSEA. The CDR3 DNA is TGCAGCGTTGAAGAAGAGGGTGCGTATAACAGGGCTGGGGCCAACGTCCTGACTTTC. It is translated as CSVEEEGAYNRAGANVLTF.